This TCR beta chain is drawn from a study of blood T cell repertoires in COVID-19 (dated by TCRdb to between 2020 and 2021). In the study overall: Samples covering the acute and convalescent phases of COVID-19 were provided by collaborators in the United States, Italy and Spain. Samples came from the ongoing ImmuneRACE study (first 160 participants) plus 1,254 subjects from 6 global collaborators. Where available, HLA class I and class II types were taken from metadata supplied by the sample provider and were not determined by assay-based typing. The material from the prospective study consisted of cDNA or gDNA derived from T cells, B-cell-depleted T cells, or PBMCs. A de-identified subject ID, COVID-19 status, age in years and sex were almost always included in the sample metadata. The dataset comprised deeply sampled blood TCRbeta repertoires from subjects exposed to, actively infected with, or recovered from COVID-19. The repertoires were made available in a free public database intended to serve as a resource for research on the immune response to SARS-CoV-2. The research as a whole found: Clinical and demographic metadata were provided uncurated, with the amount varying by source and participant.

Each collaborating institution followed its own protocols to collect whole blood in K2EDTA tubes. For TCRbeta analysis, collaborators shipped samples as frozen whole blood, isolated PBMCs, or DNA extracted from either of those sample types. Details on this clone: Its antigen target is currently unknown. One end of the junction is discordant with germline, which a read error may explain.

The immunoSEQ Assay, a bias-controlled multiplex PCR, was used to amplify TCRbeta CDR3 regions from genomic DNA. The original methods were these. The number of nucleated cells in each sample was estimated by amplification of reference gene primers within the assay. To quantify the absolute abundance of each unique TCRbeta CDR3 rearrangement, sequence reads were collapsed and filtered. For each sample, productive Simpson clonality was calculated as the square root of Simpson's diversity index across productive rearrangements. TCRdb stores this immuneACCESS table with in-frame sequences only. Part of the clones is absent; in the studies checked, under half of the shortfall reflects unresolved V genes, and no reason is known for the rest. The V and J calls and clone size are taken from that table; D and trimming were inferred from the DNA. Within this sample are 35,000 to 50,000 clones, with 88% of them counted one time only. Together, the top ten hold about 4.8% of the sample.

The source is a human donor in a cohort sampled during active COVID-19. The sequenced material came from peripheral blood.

The sequence in DNA is TGTGCCAGCAGCTTAGCGGGACAGACCTATTATTCACCCCTCCACTTT. Its protein is CASSLAGQTYYSPLHF. In this chain, TRBV11-2 is recombined with TRBJ1-6; TRBD1 agrees with 7 junctional bases. Measured from the cysteine to the phenylalanine, the CDR3 is 16 residues long. The retained sequence is limited to the CDR3, 48 bases, with the frame set at the first base. CDR1 and CDR2 are drawn from the germline V gene: SGHAT, FQNNGV.